This T cell receptor (beta chain) came from a study of blood T cell repertoires in COVID-19 (dated by TCRdb to the early 2020s). Study-level background: Collaborator samples came from the United States, Italy and Spain and covered acute and convalescent phases of COVID-19. The material from the prospective study consisted of cDNA or gDNA derived from T cells, B-cell-depleted T cells, or PBMCs. Deeply sampled blood TCRbeta repertoires from subjects exposed to, actively infected with, or recovered from COVID-19 were included in the dataset. The repertoires were released in a freely available public database meant as a resource for research on the immune response to SARS-CoV-2. The samples were drawn from two sources: the first 160 participants of the ongoing ImmuneRACE study, and 1,000 to 1,500 subjects contributed by 6 global collaborators. Nearly every sample came with metadata listing a de-identified subject ID, COVID-19 status, age in years and sex. Where available, HLA class I and class II types were obtained from metadata supplied by the sample provider rather than from assay-based typing. Points the paper makes about the study in general: How much clinical and demographic metadata was included differed by source and by participant, and the metadata was provided uncurated.

Whole blood was collected in K2EDTA tubes by collaborating institutions according to the institutions' own protocols. For TCRbeta analysis, collaborators shipped samples as frozen whole blood, isolated PBMCs, or DNA extracted from either of those sample types. Concerning this clone: The specificity of this receptor is unknown. Base qualities are not provided; no much larger clone lies one nucleotide away.

The immunoSEQ Assay, a bias-controlled multiplex PCR, was used to amplify TCRbeta CDR3 regions from genomic DNA. In the authors' own workflow: The number of nucleated cells in each sample was estimated by amplification of reference gene primers within the assay. To quantify the absolute abundance of each unique TCRbeta CDR3 rearrangement, sequence reads were collapsed and filtered. For each sample, productive Simpson clonality was calculated by taking the square root of Simpson's diversity index across productive rearrangements. TCRdb obtained this table from immuneACCESS and retained in-frame rearrangements with V and J assigned. These tables miss some clones; where compared with another copy, unresolved V genes account for less than half of the shortfall, and the remainder is unexplained. For V, J and clone size, that table is used; D and trimming come from the DNA. Recorded for this sample are 200,000 or so clones; about four fifths of them occurred a single time. The biggest ten clones account for less than 11% of the sample.

The clonotype was recovered from a woman older than 75 with acute or convalescent COVID-19. The sequencing input was peripheral blood.

The nucleotide sequence is TGTGCCAGCAGCTTAGGGGACAATGAAGCTTTCTTT. Its protein is CASSLGDNEAFF. The chain is made from TRBV11-3 and TRBJ1-1; the D segment could be TRBD1, given 6 matching bases. The germline V gene yields SGHNT for CDR1 and YENEEA for CDR2. The CDR3 numbers 12 residues from cysteine through phenylalanine. The sequence is cut down to CDR3 DNA, 36 bases in frame from base 1. Cut back by 1 base and 7 bases, the V and J ends lie 7 bases apart.